This entry lists 26 T cell receptor beta chains sequenced from one sample in a study of regulatory T cells in long-lasting Graves disease. Investigators prepared the TCR beta libraries by applying iRepertoire HTBI primers and Arm-PCR of CDR3 regions. TCRdb ran MiXCR on the multiplex PCR reads and lists one entry per CDR3 protein. The table has approximately 500,000 distinct CDR3 sequences, roughly 21% seen once. Time point in this sample: persistent/refractory GD, antithyroid drugs over 5 years with positive TRAb. PBMC-extracted RNA yielded the TCR library. Specimen: peripheral blood mononuclear cells (PBMCs), collected when the disease was refractory, from a patient treated with antithyroid drugs. Receptors originate from a female donor with Graves disease.

This clonotype has a count of ten or more. V gene TRBV2 combines with J gene TRBJ1-3, with D possibly TRBD1 on 6 matching bases. Trimming left V 7 bases short and J 2 bases short, with 9 bases between. Germline values: CDR1 SNHLY, CDR2 FYNNEI. The CDR3 has 13 residues. CDR3 loop: CASIGGTGNTIYF. CDR3 nucleotides: TGTGCCAGCATAGGGGGGACTGGAAACACCATATATTTT.

This clonotype was observed at least ten times. The rearrangement joins TRBV7-8 to TRBJ2-2; maybe TRBD2 (5 bases). The germline V gene has CDR1 SGHVS and CDR2 FQNEAQ. Deletions cut 1 base from V and 4 bases from J, with 7 bases between. The CDR3 is made up of 14 amino acids. The chain's CDR3 is CASSLEGSTGELFF. The CDR3 DNA reads TGTGCCAGCAGCTTAGAAGGGAGCACCGGGGAGCTGTTTTTT. Full variable domain (remainder filled in from reference TRBV7-8 and TRBJ2-2): GAGVSQSPRYKVAKRGQDVALRCDPISGHVSLFWYQQALGQGPEFLTYFQNEAQLDKSGLPSDRFFAERPEGSVSTLKIQRTQQEDSAVYLCASSLEGSTGELFFGEGSRLTVL.

This clonotype was found many times. The chain combines TRBV14 with TRBJ1-1; D remains unclear. This CDR3 contains 15 residues. Trimming took 0 bases from V and 4 from J, leaving 12 bases between them. CDR1 and CDR2 (germline): SGHDN, FVKESK. Written as DNA, the CDR3 is TGTGCCAGCAGCCAAGAATGGGGAGAGGCCACTGAAGCTTTCTTT. This sequence encodes CASSQEWGEATEAFF.

This clonotype came up a few times. V usage is TRBV30 and J usage is TRBJ2-5; D is unclear. In germline, CDR1 is GTSNPN, CDR2 SVGIG (reference sequence). There are 13 residues in the CDR3. V lost 0 bases, J lost 3 bases, and 8 bases lay in between. The DNA of the CDR3 is TGTGCCTGGAGTGTAACCAGAGAAGAGACCCAGTACTTC. Translated: CAWSVTREETQYF. Full variable domain (rest looked up from reference TRBV30 and TRBJ2-5): SQTIHQWPATLVQPVGSPLSLECTVEGTSNPNLYWYRQAAGRGLQLLFYSVGIGQISSEVPQNLSASRPQDRQFILSSKKLLLSDSGFYLCAWSVTREETQYFGPGTRLLVL.

This clonotype was counted many times. The gene calls are TRBV28 and TRBJ2-7; 11 bases are shared with TRBD2. There are 22 residues in the CDR3. CDR1 MDHEN and CDR2 SYDVKM come from the germline V gene. The J segment lost 4 bases and the V segment lost 4 bases, leaving 27 bases of the junction unmatched. Written as DNA, the CDR3 is TGTGCCAGCAGTTCCCCCCTCCCGCGGGACAATACCTTAGCGGGAGGGCTGTACGAGCAGTACTTC. Residues: CASSSPLPRDNTLAGGLYEQYF.

This clonotype turned up a few times. A much larger clone is a single base away; this may be a read error. This rearrangement joins TRBV12-3 or TRBV12-4 to TRBJ1-1; D not certain. V lost 10 bases, J lost 12 bases, and 21 bases lay in between. The CDR3 has 12 amino acids. The CDR3 loop is CANNFIGERSFF. CDR3 DNA sequence: TGTGCCAACAACTTTATCGGGGAGCGGTCTTTCTTT.

In this sample, this clonotype turned up many times. This sequence joins TRBV28 and TRBJ1-5, with 8 bases lining up with TRBD1. The CDR3 has 17 amino acids. Looked up from germline, CDR1 is MDHEN and CDR2 is SYDVKM. J lost 8 bases, V lost 4 bases, and 16 bases had no gene match. The CDR3 here is CASSWGGGQVLIKPQHF. In DNA, the CDR3 is TGTGCCAGCAGTTGGGGTGGGGGACAGGTGCTAATCAAGCCCCAGCATTTT. The variable domain in full, completed from reference TRBV28 and TRBJ1-5, reads DVKVTQSSRYLVKRTGEKVFLECVQDMDHENMFWYRQDPGLGLRLIYFSYDVKMKEKGDIPEGYSVSREKKERFSLILESASTNQTSMYLCASSWGGGQVLIKPQHFGDGTRLSIL.

This clonotype was seen ten or more times. The rearrangement joins TRBV6-5 to TRBJ1-3; D call uncertain. Per the germline V gene, CDR1 is MNHEY and CDR2 is SVGAGI. This CDR3 has 15 amino acids. V lost 2 bases and J lost 4, with 12 bases in between. The CDR3 bases are TGTGCCAGCAGTTACGAACTGGGGAGGGGAAACACCATATATTTT. Translating gives CASSYELGRGNTIYF.

There are many counts of this clonotype. V gene TRBV7-2 combines with J gene TRBJ2-7; 8 nucleotides line up with TRBD2. The CDR3 covers 15 residues. Germline trimming cut 5 bases from V and 0 bases from J; bases unmatched to any gene: 6. CDR1 SGHTA and CDR2 FQGNSA come from the germline V gene. The CDR3 DNA is TGTGCCAGCAGCCCGGGAGGGGGGAACTCCTACGAGCAGTACTTC. It specifies CASSPGGGNSYEQYF.

This clonotype was seen only a few times. V usage is TRBV20-1 and J usage is TRBJ2-7, with TRBD2 matching over 8 bases. Unmatched junction bases numbered 15, after V lost 3 bases and J lost 5 bases. The CDR3 has 16 residues. Germline CDR1 and CDR2: DFQATT and SNEGSKA (reference sequence). This CDR3 reads CSARVDGGRLIDEQYF. CDR3 nucleotide sequence: TGCAGTGCTAGGGTAGATGGCGGGAGGCTCATAGACGAGCAGTACTTC.

At least ten counts were recorded for this clonotype. This chain joins TRBV7-2 and TRBJ1-2, with 7 bases matching TRBD1. The V gene's germline CDR1 is SGHTA and CDR2 FQGNSA. V dropped 8 bases and J dropped 1; count of bases not matched to a gene: 4. The CDR3 contains 13 residues. The CDR3 nucleotides are TGTGCCAGCTCGGGACAGATTAACTATGGCTACACCTTC. Its translation: CASSGQINYGYTF.

The gene calls are TRBV29-1 and TRBJ1-1; D might be TRBD1 (6 bases). The CDR3 contains 12 residues. Germline lookup yields CDR1 SQVTM and CDR2 ANQGSEA. V lost 6 bases to trimming and J lost 5 bases, with 13 bases between them. The CDR3, as DNA: TGCAGCGTCCCTGTCAGGGGAACTGAAGCTTTCTTT. As protein: CSVPVRGTEAFF.

This clonotype has a count of ten or more. This chain joins TRBV28 and TRBJ1-3, with 7 bases lining up with TRBD1. The CDR3 loop spans 14 amino acids. Germline-derived CDR1 and CDR2 are MDHEN and SYDVKM. V lost 4 bases to trimming and J lost 4 bases; unmatched junction nucleotides: 4. The CDR3 DNA reads TGTGCCAGCAGTTCCCCGGGACAGGGAAACACCATATATTTT. Translating it yields CASSSPGQGNTIYF.

This chain connects TRBV7-2 to TRBJ2-7, with D hard to call. Germline V gives CDR1 SGHTA, CDR2 FQGNSA. CDR3 size: 14 residues. Trimming stripped 1 base from V and 4 bases from J, with 11 bases between. The chain's CDR3 is CASSLVPQRYEQYF. As DNA, the CDR3 is TGTGCCAGCAGCTTAGTACCTCAGAGGTACGAGCAGTACTTC. Based on the CDR3 plus reference TRBV7-2 and TRBJ2-7, the full variable domain is GAGVSQSPSNKVTEKGKDVELRCDPISGHTALYWYRQSLGQGLEFLIYFQGNSAPDKSGLPSDRFSAERTGGSVSTLTIQRTQQEDSAVYLCASSLVPQRYEQYFGPGTRLTVT.

The chain couples TRBV5-5 to TRBJ2-5; tentative D call: TRBD1 (6 bases). V was shortened by 4 bases and J by 0 bases, with 16 bases between the two germline ends. The CDR3 has 16 amino acids. Germline values: CDR1 SGHKS, CDR2 YYEKEE (reference sequence). The CDR3, as DNA: TGTGCCAGCAGCCAAGGGGACATTTCGTACCAAGAGACCCAGTACTTC. Amino acid sequence: CASSQGDISYQETQYF.

The sample holds a few counts of this clonotype. The genes are TRBV3-1 and TRBJ1-1; the D gene is possibly TRBD1 (5 bases). This CDR3 has 14 amino acids. The germline V gene has CDR1 LGHDT and CDR2 YNNKEL (reference sequence). Trimming removed 4 bases at V and 1 base at J, with 10 bases between. The CDR3 region has the DNA TGTGCCAGCAGCCGCCGACAGCAGAACACTGAAGCTTTCTTT. Its translation is CASSRRQQNTEAFF.

This rearrangement joins TRBV11-1 to TRBJ1-1, with TRBD1 matching 8 bases. CDR3 size: 15 residues. Trimming removed 3 bases from V and 4 bases from J; junction bases left unmatched: 7. Germline V gene data show CDR1 as SGHAT and CDR2 as FQDESV (reference sequence). The CDR3 nucleotides are TGTGCCAGCAGCTTGGCAGGTGACAGGGGCACTGAAGCTTTCTTT. Its protein is CASSLAGDRGTEAFF.

In the case of this clonotype: This may come from a read error, since a much larger clone is one base off. The gene calls are TRBV12-3 or TRBV12-4 and TRBJ2-5, with 8 bases identical to TRBD2. CDR3 length: 14 amino acids. This CDR3 is CAISPGGYQETQYF. The CDR3 DNA follows: TGTGCCATCAGTCCGGGGGGGTATCAAGAGACCCAGTACTTC.

This clonotype was recorded many times. V and J are TRBV29-1 and TRBJ1-2, with TRBD1 matching 7 bases. The CDR3 is 11 amino acids. From germline, CDR1 is SQVTM and CDR2 ANQGSEA. Trimming at V came to 3 bases and at J to 8 bases, leaving 3 bases not matched to a gene. CDR3: CSVETGKGYTF. The CDR3, as DNA: TGCAGCGTTGAGACAGGGAAGGGCTACACCTTC.

This clonotype was seen a few times. The chain carries TRBV18 and TRBJ2-7; D not resolved. V gave up 0 bases and J gave up 1 base, with 10 bases separating them. This CDR3 spans 15 amino acids. Germline V lookup: CDR1 KGHSH, CDR2 LQKENI. The CDR3 here is CASSPPAVPSYEQYF. CDR3 DNA sequence: TGTGCCAGCTCACCACCTGCGGTCCCATCCTACGAGCAGTACTTC.

This clonotype has at least ten counts. This rearrangement joins TRBV11-2 to TRBJ2-7; possible D gene TRBD1, 5 bases. Germline V CDR1 and CDR2: SGHAT, FQNNGV. The CDR3 contains 13 residues. The V and J ends lost 8 bases and 5 bases respectively, with 16 bases between them. DNA of the CDR3: TGTGCCAGCTCAGGGTCCGGGCTCCACGAGCAGTACTTC. Translation gives CASSGSGLHEQYF.

Many counts were recorded for this clonotype. V and J are TRBV2 and TRBJ1-5; D unresolved. This CDR3 contains 15 residues. The germline V gene encodes CDR1 SNHLY and CDR2 FYNNEI. Deletions cut 2 bases from V and 4 bases from J, with 12 bases between. Here the CDR3 DNA reads TGTGCCAGCAGTGAAATTGGGTTAGGGAATCAGCCCCAGCATTTT. Its translation is CASSEIGLGNQPQHF.

CDR3 loop: CASSQGLVGTQYF. CDR3 nucleotide sequence: TGTGCCAGCAGCCAAGGGCTAGTGGGGACCCAGTACTTC. The chain is built from TRBV3-1 and TRBJ2-5; D remains unclear. V was trimmed by 1 base and J by 7 bases, leaving 10 bases between them. This CDR3 contains 13 residues. Germline V gene data show CDR1 as LGHDT and CDR2 as YNNKEL (reference sequence).

In this sample, this clonotype turned up a few times. The rearrangement joins TRBV20-1 to TRBJ2-7, with TRBD2 matching over 7 bases. This CDR3 region has 16 residues. Germline V gives CDR1 DFQATT, CDR2 SNEGSKA (reference sequence). The V segment lost 0 bases and the J segment 2 bases; nucleotides outside the gene matches: 10. The CDR3, as DNA: TGCAGTGCTAGAGATCCTGAGGGAGGGCACCCCTACGAGCAGTACTTC. Translation: CSARDPEGGHPYEQYF.

The CDR3 loop reads CATSAPGGTGELFF. DNA for the CDR3: TGTGCCACCAGTGCCCCAGGGGGCACCGGGGAGCTGTTTTTT. The rearrangement joins TRBV24-1 to TRBJ2-2; TRBD1 aligns across 7 bases. The CDR3 is 14 amino acids. V dropped 5 bases and J dropped 4; count of bases not matched to a gene: 3. The germline V gene encodes CDR1 KGHDR and CDR2 SFDVKD.

This clonotype was found many times. V is TRBV28 and J is TRBJ1-2; 8 bases line up with TRBD1. V lost 5 bases and J lost 2; bases outside the gene matches: 10. The germline CDR1 and CDR2 sequences are MDHEN and SYDVKM. This CDR3 has 16 residues. The chain's CDR3 is CASSLPLGTGNYGYTF. CDR3 nucleotides: TGTGCCAGCAGTCTCCCTCTGGGGACAGGCAACTATGGCTACACCTTC.